Below are 13 T cell receptor beta chains sequenced from a single sample in a study of a mutant IDH1 vaccine in newly diagnosed glioma. The protocol was immunoSEQ multiplex PCR, while the TCRdb copy is restricted to in-frame clones and leaves out a portion. The sample contains about 48,000 clones, 79% of which appear only once. Time point given: week 35, safety follow-up. Doses consisted of 300 ug of mutant IDH1 20-mer peptide each, paired with topical imiquimod. These receptors lack a known antigen. Here the sequenced sample was PBMCs, taken from a glioma patient whose treatment included an IDH1 peptide vaccine. The receptors shown here come from a man in his forties with glioma.

The genes are TRBV5-1 and TRBJ2-7; 7 positions agree with TRBD2. This CDR3 spans 13 amino acids. Germline loops: CDR1 SGHRS, CDR2 YFSETQ. The V segment lost 4 bases and the J segment 7 bases; nucleotides outside the gene matches: 8. In nucleotides, the CDR3 is TGCGCCAGCAGCGTGGGGACTACTCGAGAGCAGTACTTC. It encodes CASSVGTTREQYF.

The rearrangement uses TRBV5-1 and TRBJ2-1; 7 nucleotides line up with TRBD1. V was pared by 4 bases and J by 4 bases, with 8 bases of the junction left unmatched. The CDR3 spans 15 residues. Germline-derived CDR1 and CDR2 are SGHRS and YFSETQ. The CDR3 loop reads CASSQGQTDYNEQFF. Here the CDR3 DNA reads TGCGCCAGCAGCCAGGGACAGACAGATTACAATGAGCAGTTCTTC.

J is TRBJ1-2 and V is TRBV19; the D is unclear. The CDR3 extends over 10 amino acids. Looked up from germline, CDR1 is LNHDA and CDR2 is SQIVND (reference sequence). V lost 10 bases to trimming and J lost 4 bases, with 7 bases between them. CDR3 amino acids: CATRSYGYTF. For the CDR3, the DNA is TGTGCCACTAGATCCTATGGCTACACCTTC.

The rearrangement links TRBV18 to TRBJ2-6, with 8 nucleotides matching TRBD1. This CDR3 contains 16 residues. J gave up 2 bases and V 5 bases, and 5 bases lay outside the gene matches. Germline assignment: CDR1 KGHSH and CDR2 LQKENI. The CDR3 nucleotides are TGTGCCAGCTCAGAGCAGGGGGCCGCTGGGGCCAACGTCCTGACTTTC. This codes for CASSEQGAAGANVLTF.

This sequence joins TRBV13 and TRBJ2-7; D remains unclear. Germline CDR1 reads PRHDT; CDR2 reads FYEKMQ (reference sequence). The V end was cut by 0 bases, the J end by 7 bases, with 7 bases between. The CDR3 is 12 amino acids. The DNA for the CDR3 is TGTGCCAGCAGCTTAGGGAGATTGGAGCAGTACTTC. This sequence encodes CASSLGRLEQYF.

In this sample, this clone turned up a few times. V gene TRBV7-3 combines with J gene TRBJ1-1, with D perhaps TRBD1 (5 bases). Between the trimmed V and J ends, which lost 0 bases and 5 bases, there was a span of 10 bases. CDR1 and CDR2 (germline): SGHTA, FQGTGA. This CDR3 is built from 14 residues. CDR3 sequence (DNA): TGTGCCAGCAGCTTAACTCCAGGGACTACTGAAGCTTTCTTT. Translated: CASSLTPGTTEAFF.

This clone has a handful of counts. This sample includes further DNA sequences coding for the same CDR3. The V and J genes are TRBV19 and TRBJ1-1; D gene ambiguous. V was shortened by 5 bases and J by 4 bases, with 8 bases between the two germline ends. The CDR3 length is 12 residues. Germline-derived CDR1 and CDR2 are LNHDA and SQIVND (reference sequence). CDR3 residues: CASSPGGTEAFF. The CDR3 DNA reads TGTGCCAGTAGTCCCGGTGGCACTGAAGCTTTCTTT.

This chain links TRBV6-1 with TRBJ1-2; weak D call: TRBD1 (6 bases). Trimming pared 4 bases from V and 4 bases from J, leaving 16 bases between. Germline V gene lookup returns CDR1 MNHNS and CDR2 SASEGT. The CDR3 extends over 15 amino acids. The chain's CDR3 is CASSVTGLIGYGYTF. CDR3 DNA sequence: TGTGCCAGCAGTGTAACAGGGCTTATTGGCTATGGCTACACCTTC.

V and J are TRBV5-1 and TRBJ2-7; D may be TRBD1 (6 bases). Looked up from germline, CDR1 is SGHRS and CDR2 is YFSETQ. Between the trimmed V and J ends, which lost 4 bases and 2 bases, there was a span of 10 bases. The CDR3 covers 13 residues. Written as DNA, the CDR3 is TGCGCCAGCAGCCCACAGGGTGCCTACGAGCAGTACTTC. The encoded protein is CASSPQGAYEQYF.

A single count supports this clone. The chain combines TRBV11-2 with TRBJ2-7; TRBD1 aligns across 7 bases. Trimming removed 1 base from V and 3 bases from J; junction bases left unmatched: 12. There are 17 residues in the CDR3. The germline gives CDR1 SGHAT, CDR2 FQNNGV. Here the CDR3 reads CASSLGGQGVYVYEQYF. CDR3 coding DNA: TGTGCCAGCAGCTTAGGGGGGCAGGGGGTTTACGTCTACGAGCAGTACTTC. Using reference TRBV11-2 and TRBJ2-7 for the parts outside the CDR3, the full variable domain is EAGVAQSPRYKIIEKRQSVAFWCNPISGHATLYWYQQILGQGPKLLIQFQNNGVVDDSQLPKDRFSAERLKGVDSTLKIQPAKLEDSAVYLCASSLGGQGVYVYEQYFGPGTRLTVT.

The rearrangement uses TRBV7-2 and TRBJ2-5; D tentatively fits TRBD1 or TRBD2 (6 bases each). CDR1 and CDR2 from the germline V gene are SGHTA and FQGNSA. V was shortened by 5 bases and J by 1 base, with 17 bases between the two germline ends. This CDR3 has 16 amino acids. This chain's CDR3 is CASSPGWGAAQETQYF. The CDR3 coding sequence is TGTGCCAGCAGCCCTGGGTGGGGGGCCGCCCAAGAGACCCAGTACTTC.

The chain uses TRBV10-3 and TRBJ1-5; D is perhaps TRBD1 (5 bases). CDR1 is ENHRY, CDR2 SYGVKD, per germline. V was cut by 3 bases and J by 5 bases, with 11 bases left in between. The CDR3 spans 14 residues. CDR3 sequence (DNA): TGTGCCATCAGTGATACAGGAAACTATCAGCCCCAGCATTTT. Residues: CAISDTGNYQPQHF.

The rearrangement joins TRBV7-2 to TRBJ2-1; 7 bases agree with TRBD2. The CDR3 length is 16 residues. Germline CDR1 is SGHTA and CDR2 is FQGNSA. Germline trimming cut 5 bases from V and 4 bases from J; bases unmatched to any gene: 11. CDR3 region: CASSPGRGSRYNEQFF. DNA for the CDR3: TGTGCCAGCAGCCCAGGGAGGGGTTCGCGATACAATGAGCAGTTCTTC.